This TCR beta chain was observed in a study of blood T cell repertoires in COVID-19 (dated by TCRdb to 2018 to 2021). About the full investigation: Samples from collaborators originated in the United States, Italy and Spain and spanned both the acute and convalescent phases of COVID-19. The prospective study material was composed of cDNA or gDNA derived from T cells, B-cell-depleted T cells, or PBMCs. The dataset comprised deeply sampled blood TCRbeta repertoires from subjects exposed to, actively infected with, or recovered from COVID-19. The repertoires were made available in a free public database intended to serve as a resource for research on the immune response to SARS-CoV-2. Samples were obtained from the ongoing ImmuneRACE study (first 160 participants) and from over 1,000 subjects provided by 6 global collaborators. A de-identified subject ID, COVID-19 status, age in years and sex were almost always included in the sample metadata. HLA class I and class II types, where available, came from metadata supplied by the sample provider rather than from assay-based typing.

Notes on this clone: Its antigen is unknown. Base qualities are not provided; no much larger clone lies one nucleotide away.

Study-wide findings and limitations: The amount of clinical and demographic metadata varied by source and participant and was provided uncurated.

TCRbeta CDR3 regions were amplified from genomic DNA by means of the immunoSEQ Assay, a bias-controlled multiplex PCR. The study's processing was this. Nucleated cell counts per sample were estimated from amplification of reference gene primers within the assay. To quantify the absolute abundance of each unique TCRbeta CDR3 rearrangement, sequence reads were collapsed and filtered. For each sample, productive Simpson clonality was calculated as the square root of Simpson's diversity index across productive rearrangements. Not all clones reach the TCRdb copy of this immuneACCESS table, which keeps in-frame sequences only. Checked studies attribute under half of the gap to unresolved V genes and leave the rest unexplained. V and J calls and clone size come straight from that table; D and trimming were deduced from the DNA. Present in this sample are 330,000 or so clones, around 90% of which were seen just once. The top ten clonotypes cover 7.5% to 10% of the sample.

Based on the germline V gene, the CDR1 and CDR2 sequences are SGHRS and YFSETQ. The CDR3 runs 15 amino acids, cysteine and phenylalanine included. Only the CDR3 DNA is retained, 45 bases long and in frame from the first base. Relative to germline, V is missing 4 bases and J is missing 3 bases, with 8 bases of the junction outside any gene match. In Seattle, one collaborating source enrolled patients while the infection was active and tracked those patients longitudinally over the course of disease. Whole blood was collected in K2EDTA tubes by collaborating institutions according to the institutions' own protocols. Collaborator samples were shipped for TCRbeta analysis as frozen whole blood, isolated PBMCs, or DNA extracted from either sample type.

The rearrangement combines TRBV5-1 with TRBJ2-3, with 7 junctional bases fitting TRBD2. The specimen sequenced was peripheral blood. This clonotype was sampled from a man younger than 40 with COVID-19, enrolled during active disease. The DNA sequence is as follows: TGCGCCAGCAGCGTCGGGGGGTTCGCGACAGATACGCAGTATTTT. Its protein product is CASSVGGFATDTQYF.